This T cell receptor beta chain was captured in a study of CD4 T cells in relation to SARS-CoV-2 and coronaviruses. Turning to this clone: Its antigen remains unidentified.

The repertoire was sequenced with immunoSEQ multiplex PCR; TCRdb's copy has only in-frame clones and lacks some. The sample has tens of thousands of clones, 82% seen once. CDR3 length: 20 residues. After removal of 5 bases from V and 0 bases from J, the junction contained 16 bases not matched to a gene. The germline gives CDR1 MDHEN, CDR2 SYDVKM. This chain uses TRBV28 with TRBJ2-1; 10 nucleotides line up with TRBD2. The sequence derives from an adult with COVID-19. Sequencing used naive CD4+ T cells from PBMCs, cultured in vitro. The subset here: naive CD4+ T cells isolated by negative enrichment. DNA of the CDR3: TGTGCCAGCAGTCTCTGGACTAGCGGAAGCCTTGTGAGCTCCTACAATGAGCAGTTCTTC. Its translation: CASSLWTSGSLVSSYNEQFF. Complete variable domain (other parts from reference TRBV28 and TRBJ2-1): DVKVTQSSRYLVKRTGEKVFLECVQDMDHENMFWYRQDPGLGLRLIYFSYDVKMKEKGDIPEGYSVSREKKERFSLILESASTNQTSMYLCASSLWTSGSLVSSYNEQFFGPGTRLTVL.